One T cell receptor (beta chain) is described in this entry. The target of this receptor is not known. No base quality values were provided; no much bigger clone lies one nucleotide off. This sample was taken from a study of blood T cell repertoires in COVID-19 (dated by TCRdb to 2020 to 2022). In the study overall: Collaborator samples came from the United States, Italy and Spain and covered acute and convalescent phases of COVID-19. The prospective study material was composed of cDNA or gDNA derived from T cells, B-cell-depleted T cells, or PBMCs. Deeply sampled blood TCRbeta repertoires from subjects exposed to, actively infected with, or recovered from COVID-19 were included in the dataset. The repertoires were made available in a free public database intended to serve as a resource for research on the immune response to SARS-CoV-2. Samples were obtained from the ongoing ImmuneRACE study (first 160 participants) and from 1,000 to 1,500 subjects provided by 6 global collaborators. Nearly every sample came with metadata listing a de-identified subject ID, COVID-19 status, age in years and sex. HLA class I and class II types, where available, came from metadata supplied by the sample provider rather than from assay-based typing.

The V end loses 1 base and the J end loses 5 bases, and a stretch of 11 bases separates them. The CDR3 starts with the cysteine, ends with the phenylalanine, and has 14 residues. Just the 42-base CDR3 DNA is kept, in frame starting at base 1. Per the germline V gene (reference sequence), LGHDT is the CDR1 and YNNKEL is the CDR2. What the authors observed across the whole study: Clinical and demographic metadata were provided uncurated, with the amount varying by source and participant.

Enrolling through a virtual design, the prospective study's participants ranged in age from roughly 18 to 89 years and lived across roughly 24 United States geographic areas. In the prospective study, cohorts were assigned on the basis of participant-reported clinical history obtained from a screening survey and a study questionnaire. Mobile phlebotomists in the prospective study collected whole blood, serum and a nasopharyngeal or oropharyngeal swab from every participant. Over a roughly 2-month period, participants in the prospective study had the option of providing additional blood draws and questionnaires. Prospective study blood samples were shipped either frozen or at room temperature before DNA extraction. TCRbeta CDR3 regions were amplified from genomic DNA using the immunoSEQ Assay, a bias-controlled multiplex PCR. In the source study's methods: The number of nucleated cells in each sample was estimated by amplification of reference gene primers within the assay. Sequence reads were collapsed and filtered to measure the absolute abundance of every unique TCRbeta CDR3 rearrangement. For each sample, productive Simpson clonality was calculated as the square root of Simpson's diversity index over productive rearrangements. TCRdb stores this immuneACCESS table with in-frame sequences only. Part of the clones is absent; in the studies checked, under half of the shortfall reflects unresolved V genes, and no reason is known for the rest. For V, J and clone size, that table is used; D and trimming come from the DNA. Within this sample are about 130,000 clones, with under 90% of them counted one time only. About 2.2% of the sample is in the top ten clones.

This TCR came from a man in his forties with acute COVID-19. The sequence links TRBV3-1 (or the pseudogene TRBV3-2) to TRBJ1-2, with no D gene named confidently. Sequenced input: PBMCs or T cells enriched from blood (not recorded which). At the DNA level, the sequence is TGTGCCAGCAGCCAAGGGACTCCTGGTTATGGCTACACCTTC. Translated, this is CASSQGTPGYGYTF.